A single sample is the source of the 29 T cell receptor beta chains below, sequenced in a study of blood T cell repertoires in COVID-19. Here immunoSEQ multiplex PCR was the method, and the copy in TCRdb shows in-frame clones only, minus some. The sample shows 150,000 to 200,000 clones, around 85% of them seen only once. The specimen sequenced was peripheral blood. These receptors were taken from a human donor in a cohort sampled during active COVID-19.

Note on this clone: Other DNA sequences of this sample code for an identical CDR3. This chain uses TRBV5-1 with TRBJ2-7; 10 nucleotides match TRBD2. This CDR3 has 15 amino acids. The germline V gene encodes CDR1 SGHRS and CDR2 YFSETQ. The V segment lost 3 bases and the J segment 0 bases; nucleotides outside the gene matches: 3. The CDR3 coding sequence is TGCGCCAGCAGCTGGACTAGCGGTAGCTCCTACGAGCAGTACTTC. It codes for CASSWTSGSSYEQYF.

The J gene is TRBJ2-7, the V gene TRBV11-3; 9 nucleotides align to TRBD1. The V segment lost 1 base and the J segment 6 bases; nucleotides outside the gene matches: 7. This CDR3 has 15 residues. CDR1 SGHNT and CDR2 YENEEA come from the germline V gene. CDR3 sequence (DNA): TGTGCCAGCAGCTTAGGCCCCGGGACAGGGTTCGAGCAGTACTTC. Translating it yields CASSLGPGTGFEQYF.

The genes are TRBV27 and TRBJ1-1, with TRBD1 matching over 8 bases. V gave up 3 bases and J gave up 5 bases; unmatched junction bases: 5. CDR1 and CDR2 from the germline V gene are MNHEY and SMNVEV (reference sequence). This CDR3 contains 14 residues. The CDR3 here is CASSFRGLGTEAFF. The CDR3 region has the DNA TGTGCCAGCAGTTTCAGGGGGCTCGGGACTGAAGCTTTCTTT.

The V call is TRBV7-6, the J call TRBJ2-7; maybe TRBD1 (5 bases). There are 15 residues in the CDR3. Trimming removed 3 bases at V and 1 base at J, with 13 bases between. Per germline, CDR1 SGHVS and CDR2 FNYEAQ. CDR3 residues: CASSFGATQSYEQYF. CDR3 in DNA: TGTGCCAGCAGCTTTGGGGCCACCCAATCCTACGAGCAGTACTTC.

The CDR3 reads CAKRSRQGLQPQHF. The CDR3 DNA follows: TGTGCTAAGCGCTCCCGACAGGGGCTTCAGCCCCAGCATTTT. J is TRBJ1-5 and V is TRBV12-5; 8 positions agree with TRBD1. Trimming removed 10 bases from V and 6 bases from J; junction bases left unmatched: 11. From germline, CDR1 is LGHNT and CDR2 FRNRAP. This CDR3 is built from 14 residues.

The chain carries TRBV12-3 or TRBV12-4 and TRBJ2-1; a possible D gene is TRBD2 (6 bases). Trimming left V 3 bases short and J 10 bases short, with 13 bases between. The CDR3 totals 13 residues. CDR3 DNA: TGTGCCAGCAGTTTTTCCCTAGCGCGCGAGCAGTTCTTC. As protein: CASSFSLAREQFF.

This clone was observed a single time. The J gene is TRBJ2-7, the V gene TRBV19; D might be TRBD2 (5 bases). This CDR3 comprises 15 residues. Germline CDR1 LNHDA, CDR2 SQIVND (reference sequence). V was shortened by 6 bases and J by 3 bases, with 18 bases between the two germline ends. CDR3: CASSHGRAGDYEQYF. In nucleotides, the CDR3 is TGTGCCAGTAGCCACGGGCGGGCAGGAGACTACGAGCAGTACTTC.

This sequence joins TRBV6-5 and TRBJ2-1, with 7 bases lining up with TRBD1. There are 15 residues in the CDR3. Germline lookup yields CDR1 MNHEY and CDR2 SVGAGI. With V trimmed by 7 bases and J by 7 bases, 13 bases remained unmatched. The chain's CDR3 is CASTGTDGPLNEQFF. In DNA, the CDR3 is TGTGCCAGCACTGGGACAGACGGCCCCCTTAATGAGCAGTTCTTC.

This sequence joins TRBV27 and TRBJ2-7, with unresolved D. V dropped 0 bases and J dropped 3 bases, with 15 bases sitting between them. Germline V gene data show CDR1 as MNHEY and CDR2 as SMNVEV (reference sequence). The CDR3 totals 16 residues. The CDR3 DNA is TGTGCCAGCAGTTTATCCTCTGGGCCTTTCAGCTACGAGCAGTACTTC. Encoded protein: CASSLSSGPFSYEQYF.

This chain uses TRBV7-9 with TRBJ1-4; D is perhaps TRBD1 (5 bases). Germline V lookup: CDR1 SEHNR, CDR2 FQNEAQ (reference sequence). V was trimmed by 0 bases and J by 7 bases, leaving 12 bases between them. The CDR3 has 15 amino acids. In nucleotides, the CDR3 is TGTGCCAGCAGCTTAGCGCACGGGGGTGGTGAAAAACTGTTTTTT. Protein: CASSLAHGGGEKLFF.

Here the CDR3 reads CASSLNRGRPGYGYTF. CDR3 nucleotide sequence: TGTGCCAGCAGCTTGAACAGGGGGCGCCCCGGCTATGGCTACACCTTC. The chain has TRBV5-4 and TRBJ1-2; 9 nucleotides align to TRBD1. CDR3 length equals 16 residues. CDR1 is SGHNT, CDR2 YYREEE, per germline (reference sequence). After removal of 1 base from V and 4 bases from J, the junction contained 8 bases not matched to a gene.

The gene calls are TRBV12-3 or TRBV12-4 and TRBJ1-6, with TRBD1 matching over 7 bases. The CDR3 spans 13 residues. V was clipped by 5 bases and J by 7 bases; unmatched bases: 2. The CDR3 bases are TGTGCCAGCAGTCAGGGGGAGAATTCACCCCTCCACTTT. It translates to CASSQGENSPLHF.

This clone was picked up one time. Mismatch with germline at one junction end may stem from a read error. The V and J genes are TRBV9 and TRBJ2-2; 9 bases are a match to TRBD1. Per the germline V gene, CDR1 is SGDLS and CDR2 is YYNGEE. The CDR3 has 16 residues. The CDR3 sequence is CPSSPRQGANTGELFF. CDR3 nucleotides: TGTCCCAGCAGCCCCCGACAGGGGGCGAACACCGGGGAGCTGTTTTTT.

V gene TRBV24-1 combines with J gene TRBJ2-3, with 9 bases matching TRBD1. Germline CDR1 is KGHDR and CDR2 is SFDVKD. V trimming: 4 bases; J trimming: 4 bases; junction bases outside the gene matches: 5. This CDR3 has 15 residues. The CDR3 nucleotides are TGTGCCACCAGTGACCCGACAGGGGGTGCAGATACGCAGTATTTT. This sequence encodes CATSDPTGGADTQYF.

The J gene is TRBJ2-7, the V gene TRBV9, with 9 bases lining up with TRBD2. Germline V gene data show CDR1 as SGDLS and CDR2 as YYNGEE. The length of the CDR3 is 14 residues. Losses at the gene ends were 7 bases for V and 4 bases for J; bases not matched to a gene: 9. CDR3 nucleotide sequence: TGTGCCAGCGGGAAGCGGGGGGACTTTTACGAGCAGTACTTC. Translating gives CASGKRGDFYEQYF.

For this clone: The same CDR3 arises from other DNA sequences in this sample as well. The rearrangement joins TRBV28 to TRBJ2-7; 9 bases agree with TRBD1. Trimming removed 6 bases from V and 6 bases from J; junction bases left unmatched: 0. The CDR3 is 11 residues long. Germline CDR1 reads MDHEN; CDR2 reads SYDVKM. The CDR3 region is CASRTGGEQYF. The CDR3 bases are TGTGCCAGCAGGACAGGGGGCGAGCAGTACTTC. The full variable domain, with the rest looked up from reference TRBV28 and TRBJ2-7, is DVKVTQSSRYLVKRTGEKVFLECVQDMDHENMFWYRQDPGLGLRLIYFSYDVKMKEKGDIPEGYSVSREKKERFSLILESASTNQTSMYLCASRTGGEQYFGPGTRLTVT.

The V gene is TRBV28, the J gene TRBJ2-5, with a weak D call TRBD1 (7 bases). V dropped 3 bases and J dropped 4 bases, with 12 bases sitting between them. Germline CDR1 MDHEN, CDR2 SYDVKM. The CDR3 contains 14 residues. The CDR3 DNA sequence: TGTGCCAGCAGTTTTCTCCAGGGGGGAGAGACCCAGTACTTC. Translating gives CASSFLQGGETQYF.

This clone came up a few times. The rearrangement links TRBV3-1 (or the pseudogene TRBV3-2) to TRBJ1-6; D not resolved. Per the germline V gene, CDR1 is LGHDT and CDR2 is YNNKEL (reference sequence). The germline V and J ends were trimmed by 0 bases and 7 bases, with 13 bases remaining between them. This CDR3 has 16 residues. CDR3 nucleotide sequence: TGTGCCAGCAGCCAAGATGGAGGGCTCAAGAATTCACCCCTCCACTTT. Protein sequence: CASSQDGGLKNSPLHF.

The chain employs TRBV19 and TRBJ1-2; no definite D call. The V and J ends lost 5 bases and 4 bases respectively, with 11 bases between them. CDR3 length: 13 residues. Germline CDR1 is LNHDA and CDR2 is SQIVND (reference sequence). The CDR3 here is CASSPRPGYGYTF. CDR3 DNA sequence: TGTGCCAGTAGTCCCCGTCCGGGCTATGGCTACACCTTC.

The chain recombines TRBV6-5 with TRBJ2-7, with 8 nucleotides matching TRBD1. The CDR3 has 16 residues. V was pared by 0 bases and J by 0 bases, with 4 bases of the junction left unmatched. Germline-derived CDR1 and CDR2 are MNHEY and SVGAGI. The CDR3 loop reads CASSYSRDRPSYEQYF. DNA of the CDR3: TGTGCCAGCAGTTACTCCCGGGACAGGCCCTCCTACGAGCAGTACTTC.

A few counts support this clone. J is TRBJ1-2 and V is TRBV2; D uncertain. This CDR3 region has 14 residues. V was cut by 1 base and J by 8 bases, with 14 bases left in between. The germline V gene has CDR1 SNHLY and CDR2 FYNNEI. The CDR3 region has the DNA TGTGCCAGCAGTGAAGGAGCATTGAGAGGGGGCTACACCTTC. Amino acids: CASSEGALRGGYTF.

The chain has TRBV2 and TRBJ2-7; TRBD2 matches at 11 bases. Germline V CDR1 and CDR2: SNHLY, FYNNEI. The length of the CDR3 is 15 residues. The V and J ends lost 4 bases and 6 bases, in that order; junction bases with no gene match: 8. The CDR3: CASSAGLAGAREQYF. CDR3 bases: TGTGCCAGCAGTGCAGGACTAGCGGGCGCGCGCGAGCAGTACTTC.

The V gene is TRBV7-8, the J gene TRBJ2-7; TRBD1 might be the D (5 bases). Germline CDR1 and CDR2: SGHVS and FQNEAQ. Trimming cost V 0 bases and J 5 bases, with 11 bases left between them. The CDR3 extends over 14 amino acids. The CDR3 protein is CASSLAGQTNEQYF. DNA of the CDR3: TGTGCCAGCAGCTTAGCGGGGCAAACCAACGAGCAGTACTTC.

This chain connects TRBV6-2 or TRBV6-3 to TRBJ1-5; no definite D call. The CDR3 loop spans 12 amino acids. The germline V gene has CDR1 MNHEY and CDR2 SVGEGT. V was trimmed by 4 bases and J by 5 bases, leaving 6 bases between them. Written as DNA, the CDR3 is TGTGCCAGCAGTTTTGGAGATCAGCCCCAGCATTTT. Residues: CASSFGDQPQHF.

The chain combines TRBV11-3 with TRBJ1-1; a weak D match, TRBD1 (5 bases). This CDR3 has 15 amino acids. Germline CDR1 is SGHNT and CDR2 is YENEEA. Between the trimmed V and J ends, which lost 0 bases and 1 base, there was a span of 9 bases. In nucleotides, the CDR3 is TGTGCCAGCAGCTTAGATTTTAGGGGGAACACTGAAGCTTTCTTT. Translating gives CASSLDFRGNTEAFF. Full variable domain (outside the CDR3, taken from reference TRBV11-3 and TRBJ1-1): EAGVVQSPRYKIIEKKQPVAFWCNPISGHNTLYWYLQNLGQGPELLIRYENEEAVDDSQLPKDRFSAERLKGVDSTLKIQPAELGDSAVYLCASSLDFRGNTEAFFGQGTRLTVV.

This chain uses TRBV5-4 with TRBJ2-7; 9 bases map to TRBD2. After removal of 4 bases from V and 7 bases from J, the junction contained 15 bases not matched to a gene. In germline, CDR1 is SGHNT, CDR2 YYREEE (reference sequence). This CDR3 comprises 16 residues. CDR3: CASSPLGAGGMGEQYF. CDR3 in DNA: TGTGCCAGCAGCCCCCTCGGGGCGGGAGGGATGGGAGAGCAGTACTTC. Combining the CDR3 with reference TRBV5-4 and TRBJ2-7 gives the whole variable domain ETGVTQSPTHLIKTRGQQVTLRCSSQSGHNTVSWYQQALGQGPQFIFQYYREEENGRGNFPPRFSGLQFPNYSSELNVNALELDDSALYLCASSPLGAGGMGEQYFGPGTRLTVT.

The chain couples TRBV5-4 to TRBJ2-6; TRBD1 agrees at 7 bases. Germline assignment: CDR1 SGHNT and CDR2 YYREEE (reference sequence). The CDR3 sequence is 18 residues long. The ends lost 4 bases at V and 0 bases at J; junction bases unmatched: 10. CDR3: CASSRKGQSSSGANVLTF. The CDR3 bases are TGTGCCAGCAGCAGAAAGGGACAGAGCTCCTCTGGGGCCAACGTCCTGACTTTC.

This clone was recorded only once. The chain carries TRBV19 and TRBJ2-7; a possible D gene is TRBD1 (6 bases). The V and J ends lost 8 bases and 2 bases respectively, with 13 bases between them. Germline loops: CDR1 LNHDA, CDR2 SQIVND (reference sequence). The CDR3 contains 13 residues. CDR3 bases: TGTGCCAGTTCTCAGGGGTTCCCCTACGAGCAGTACTTC. Protein sequence: CASSQGFPYEQYF.

This chain connects TRBV6-5 to TRBJ1-6, with 8 bases aligning to TRBD1. The CDR3 is 15 amino acids. V was clipped by 4 bases and J by 12 bases; unmatched bases: 11. CDR1 is MNHEY and CDR2 is SVGAGI in the germline V gene. This chain's CDR3 is CASSWTGTGGKPLHF. CDR3 nucleotide sequence: TGTGCCAGCAGTTGGACCGGGACAGGAGGGAAACCCCTCCACTTT.